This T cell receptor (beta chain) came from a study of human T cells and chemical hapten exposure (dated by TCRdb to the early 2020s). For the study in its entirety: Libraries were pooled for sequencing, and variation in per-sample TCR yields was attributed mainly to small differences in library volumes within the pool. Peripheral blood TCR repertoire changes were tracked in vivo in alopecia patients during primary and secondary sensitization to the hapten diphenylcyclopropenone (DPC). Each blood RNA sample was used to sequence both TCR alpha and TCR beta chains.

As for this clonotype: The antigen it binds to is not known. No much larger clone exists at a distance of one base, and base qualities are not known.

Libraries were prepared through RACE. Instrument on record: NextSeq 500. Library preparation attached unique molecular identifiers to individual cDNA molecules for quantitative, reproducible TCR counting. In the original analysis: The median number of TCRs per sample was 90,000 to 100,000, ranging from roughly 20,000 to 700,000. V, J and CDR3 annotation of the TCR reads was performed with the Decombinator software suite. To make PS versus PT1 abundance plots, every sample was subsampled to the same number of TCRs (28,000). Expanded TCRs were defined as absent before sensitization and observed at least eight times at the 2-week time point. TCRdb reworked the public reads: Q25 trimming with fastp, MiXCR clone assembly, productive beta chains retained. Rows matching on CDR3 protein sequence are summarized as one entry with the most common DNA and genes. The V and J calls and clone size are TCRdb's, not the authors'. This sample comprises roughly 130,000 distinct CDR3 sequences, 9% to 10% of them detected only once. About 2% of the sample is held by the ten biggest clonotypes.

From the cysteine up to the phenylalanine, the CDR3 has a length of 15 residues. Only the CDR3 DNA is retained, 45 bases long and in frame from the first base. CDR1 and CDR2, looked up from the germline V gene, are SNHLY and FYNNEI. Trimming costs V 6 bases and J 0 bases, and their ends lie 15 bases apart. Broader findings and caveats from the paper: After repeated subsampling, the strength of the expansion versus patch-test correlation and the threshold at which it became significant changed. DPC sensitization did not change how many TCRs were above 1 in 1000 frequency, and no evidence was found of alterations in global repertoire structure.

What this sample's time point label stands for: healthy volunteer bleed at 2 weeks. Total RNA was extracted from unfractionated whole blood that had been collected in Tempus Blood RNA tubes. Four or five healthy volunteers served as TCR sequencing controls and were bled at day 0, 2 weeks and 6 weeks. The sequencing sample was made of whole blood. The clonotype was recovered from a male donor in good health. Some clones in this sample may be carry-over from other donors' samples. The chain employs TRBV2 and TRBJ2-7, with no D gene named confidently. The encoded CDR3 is CASRRPDPLSYEQYF. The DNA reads TGTGCCAGCAGAAGACCTGACCCTCTCTCCTACGAGCAGTACTTC.